The text below deals with one TCR beta chain. Antigen: not known. This specimen comes from a study of early T cells in non-severe SARS-CoV-2 infection. About the research overall: Chains were not paired, and sequencing was done on bulk RNA from unsorted whole blood.

Whole-study results and caveats: Matching against VDJdb likely underestimated virus-specific expansions, favoring anti-spike CD8.

CDR1 SGHRS and CDR2 YFSETQ come from the germline V gene. There are 14 residues in the CDR3. Trimming took 3 bases from V and 4 from J; bases not matched to a gene: 5. Individual cDNA molecules carried attached unique molecular identifiers. MiXCR was run by TCRdb on the 5' RACE reads, yielding one entry per CDR3 protein. The sample lists about 79,000 distinct CDR3 sequences, about 12% occurring once. The chain joins TRBV5-1 to TRBJ2-3; the match to TRBD1 covers 7 bases. The sequenced sample consisted of whole blood. The source is an adult who was a healthcare worker with PCR-confirmed SARS-CoV-2 infection or an uninfected control (not recorded which). DNA for the CDR3: TGCGCCAGCAGCTATGCAGGGGGAGCAGATACGCAGTATTTT. Translated: CASSYAGGADTQYF.